In its sample, the clone carrying this TCR beta chain was seen once. Repertoires were generated with immunoSEQ multiplex PCR, while TCRdb's copy carries only in-frame clones and drops some. The repertoire holds 170,000 or so clones, with 85% to 90% as singletons. In germline, CDR1 is SGHTA, CDR2 FQGNSA. The CDR3 length is 14 residues. V lost 2 bases to trimming and J lost 7 bases, with 12 bases between them. The sample belongs to a study of blood T cell repertoires in COVID-19. Study-wide context: Spain, Italy and the United States supplied samples that represented acute and convalescent COVID-19. T cells, B-cell-depleted T cells, or PBMCs provided the cDNA or gDNA that served as material.

Sequencing was done on a sample of PBMCs or T cells enriched from blood (not recorded which). The clonotype was recovered from a woman aged 50 to 60 who had recovered from COVID-19. V gene TRBV7-2 combines with J gene TRBJ1-3; D not certain. The CDR3 coding sequence is TGTGCCAGCAGCTTATTTGACAATTTGAACACCATATATTTT. Encoded protein: CASSLFDNLNTIYF. The variable domain in full, completed from reference TRBV7-2 and TRBJ1-3, reads GAGVSQSPSNKVTEKGKDVELRCDPISGHTALYWYRQSLGQGLEFLIYFQGNSAPDKSGLPSDRFSAERTGGSVSTLTIQRTQQEDSAVYLCASSLFDNLNTIYFGEGSWLTVV.